Presented here are 8 T cell receptor beta chains from one specimen sequenced in a study of blood T cell repertoires in COVID-19. This table comes from immunoSEQ multiplex PCR, and its TCRdb copy is limited to in-frame clones, with some not included. The sample lists 200,000 to 250,000 clones; about 84% were seen once. The specimen sequenced was PBMCs or T cells enriched from blood (not recorded which). The receptors derive from a man in his fifties or sixties who had recovered from COVID-19.

The chain carries TRBV5-1 and TRBJ1-1, with 8 bases matching TRBD1. The V and J ends lost 4 bases and 4 bases, in that order; junction bases with no gene match: 3. Germline loops: CDR1 SGHRS, CDR2 YFSETQ. This CDR3 contains 13 residues. For the CDR3, the DNA is TGCGCCAGCAGCGGCGACAGGGGCACTGAAGCTTTCTTT. This translates into CASSGDRGTEAFF.

The chain links TRBV6-4 to TRBJ2-2; possible D gene TRBD2, 7 bases. V shed 6 bases and J shed 6 bases, with 14 bases lying between them. Per the germline V gene, CDR1 is MRHNA and CDR2 is SNTAGT. This CDR3 contains 14 residues. CDR3 sequence: CASSPEGGAGELFF. The CDR3, as DNA: TGTGCCAGCAGCCCTGAGGGGGGGGCCGGGGAGCTGTTTTTT.

The V gene is TRBV18, the J gene TRBJ2-3, with TRBD2 matching 11 bases. V trimming: 0 bases; J trimming: 2 bases; junction bases outside the gene matches: 4. This CDR3 spans 17 amino acids. Germline V gene data show CDR1 as KGHSH and CDR2 as LQKENI. The CDR3 sequence is CASSPPLTSGVTDTQYF. DNA for the CDR3: TGTGCCAGCTCACCACCCCTGACTAGCGGGGTCACAGATACGCAGTATTTT.

CDR3 loop: CASSLVGPAGEQYF. The CDR3 bases are TGTGCCAGCAGCTTAGTCGGGCCAGCGGGCGAGCAGTACTTC. The V gene is TRBV7-9, the J gene TRBJ2-7, with D possibly TRBD2 on 6 matching bases. Trimming shortened V by 1 base and J by 6 bases, and 13 bases separated the two germline ends. The CDR3 totals 14 residues. In germline, CDR1 is SEHNR, CDR2 FQNEAQ (reference sequence).

The V and J genes are TRBV7-8 and TRBJ2-7; D ambiguous. This CDR3 spans 14 amino acids. Looked up from germline, CDR1 is SGHVS and CDR2 is FQNEAQ. Trimming took 5 bases from V and 0 from J, leaving 11 bases between them. CDR3 sequence: CASSQLRSSYEQYF. DNA of the CDR3: TGTGCCAGCAGCCAATTGCGGAGCTCCTACGAGCAGTACTTC.

This clone was counted a single time. The chain is built from TRBV19 and TRBJ1-4; TRBD1 might be the D (5 bases). The V and J ends lost 2 bases and 4 bases respectively, with 14 bases between them. CDR3 length equals 16 residues. Germline loops: CDR1 LNHDA, CDR2 SQIVND (reference sequence). CDR3 loop: CASSIRWGSGNEKLFF. The CDR3 DNA sequence: TGTGCCAGTAGTATAAGATGGGGCTCGGGTAATGAAAAACTGTTTTTT.

The rearrangement joins TRBV20-1 to TRBJ2-5, with 10 positions matching TRBD2. Losses at the gene ends were 3 bases for V and 5 bases for J; bases not matched to a gene: 6. Per the germline V gene, CDR1 is DFQATT and CDR2 is SNEGSKA (reference sequence). This CDR3 has 14 residues. DNA for the CDR3: TGCAGTGCTAGTAGTAGCGGGGGGACGGAGACCCAGTACTTC. This codes for CSASSSGGTETQYF.

The rearrangement uses TRBV5-1 and TRBJ2-2; 7 bases line up with TRBD2. CDR1 is SGHRS, CDR2 YFSETQ, per germline. V was clipped by 4 bases and J by 7 bases; unmatched bases: 13. The CDR3 is 16 residues long. The DNA of the CDR3 is TGCGCCAGCAGCACCGAGGGCGGGGGTGTTATCGGGGAGCTGTTTTTT. It translates to CASSTEGGGVIGELFF.